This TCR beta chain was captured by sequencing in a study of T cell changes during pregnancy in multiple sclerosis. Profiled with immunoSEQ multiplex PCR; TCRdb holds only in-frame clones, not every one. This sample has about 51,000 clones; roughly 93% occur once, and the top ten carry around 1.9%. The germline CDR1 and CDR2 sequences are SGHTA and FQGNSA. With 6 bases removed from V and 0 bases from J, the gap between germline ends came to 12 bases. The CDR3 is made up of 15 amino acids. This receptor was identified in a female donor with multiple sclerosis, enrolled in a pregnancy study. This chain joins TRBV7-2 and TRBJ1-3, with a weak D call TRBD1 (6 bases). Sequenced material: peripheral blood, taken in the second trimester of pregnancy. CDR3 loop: CASRQTGNSGNTIYF. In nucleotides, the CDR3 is TGTGCCAGCAGACAGACAGGCAACTCTGGAAACACCATATATTTT.